This is a list of T cell receptor beta chains from one sample in a study of blood T cell repertoires in COVID-19. The table came from immunoSEQ multiplex PCR; TCRdb's copy has only in-frame clones and leaves some out. The table shows 100,000 to 150,000 clones, with approximately 80% occurring only once. The sequenced sample consisted of peripheral blood. The origin of the receptors is a man aged 70-80 years with acute or convalescent COVID-19. CDR3s include the opening cysteine and the closing phenylalanine or tryptophan. D genes are given only for firm matches. Size is omitted from some rows. Given values are once, few, many or a class for expanded clones.

>TRBV6-5|.|.|TRBJ2-3
TGTGCCAGCAGGAGGACGGGAAGCACAGATACGCAGTATTTT
CASRRTGSTDTQYF
>TRBV20-1|.|many|TRBJ1-1
TGCAGTGTGATAGTGAACACTGAAGCTTTCTTT
CSVIVNTEAFF
>TRBV5-3|TRBD1|.|TRBJ1-5
TGTGCCAGAAGCCCGGAGGGACAGGGGATAGGTCAGCCCCAGCATTTT
CARSPEGQGIGQPQHF
>TRBV29-1|.|.|TRBJ2-3
TGCAGCGTAGATAGCGGTGATACGCAGTATTTT
CSVDSGDTQYF
>TRBV9|TRBD1|.|TRBJ2-7
TGTGCCAGCAGCGTAGGCGGACAGGGGCTCTACGAGCAGTACTTC
CASSVGGQGLYEQYF
>TRBV5-1|TRBD1|.|TRBJ1-1
TGCGCCAGCAGTACACAGGGGGCCACTGAAGCTTTCTTT
CASSTQGATEAFF
>TRBV6-6|TRBD1|.|TRBJ2-3
TGTGCCAGCAGTTATTGGACAGGGGGCACAGATACGCAGTATTTT
CASSYWTGGTDTQYF
>TRBV3-1/TRBV3-2|TRBD1|.|TRBJ1-2
TGTGCCAGCAGCCGGGGACAGAACTCTAACTATGGCTACACCTTC
CASSRGQNSNYGYTF
>TRBV5-1|TRBD1|.|TRBJ2-7
TGCGCCAGCAGCTTGGGGGGGACAGGGGCCTACGAGCAGTACTTC
CASSLGGTGAYEQYF
>TRBV7-3|.|.|TRBJ1-1
TGTGCCAGCAGCTTATCCCAGGGTGCGTCGGCTTTCTTT
CASSLSQGASAFF
>TRBV30|TRBD1|few|TRBJ1-4
TGTGCCTGGAGAGTACAGGGGGCGCCGGAAAAACTGTTTTTT
CAWRVQGAPEKLFF
>TRBV5-5|.|few|TRBJ1-5
TGTGCCAGCAGCCCTCGAATGGCAAATCAGCCCCAGCATTTT
CASSPRMANQPQHF
>TRBV5-1|.|.|TRBJ2-2
TGCGCCAGCAGCCCTGACTGGAGACCGAACACCGGGGAGCTGTTTTTT
CASSPDWRPNTGELFF
>TRBV10-3|.|medium-sized|TRBJ2-2
TGTGCCATCAGTGAAGGGGGGAGGGCCGGGGAGCTGTTTTTT
CAISEGGRAGELFF
>TRBV24-1|TRBD2|.|TRBJ2-1
TGTGCCACCAGACCGAGCGGGGGGGACAATGAGCAGTTCTTC
CATRPSGGDNEQFF